A single sample is the source of the 14 T cell receptor beta chains below, sequenced in a study of T cell changes during pregnancy in multiple sclerosis. The repertoire was sequenced with immunoSEQ multiplex PCR; TCRdb's copy has only in-frame clones and lacks some. Here the sample spans 15,000 to 20,000 clones, around 89% being singletons. Sequenced material: CD8+ T cells from peripheral blood mononuclear cells, taken in the second trimester of pregnancy. These receptors came from a female donor in good health, enrolled as a control in a pregnancy study.

The V and J genes are TRBV28 and TRBJ2-7; TRBD1 agrees at 9 bases. The CDR3 spans 14 residues. CDR1 is MDHEN and CDR2 is SYDVKM in the germline V gene. V was pared by 7 bases and J by 4 bases, with 8 bases of the junction left unmatched. CDR3 DNA: TGTGCCAGCAAAGACGGGACAGGGATTTACGAGCAGTACTTC. Encoded protein: CASKDGTGIYEQYF.

This sequence joins TRBV6-5 and TRBJ2-5; TRBD1 is a possible D gene (6 bases). Germline V lookup: CDR1 MNHEY, CDR2 SVGAGI. The ends were cut back, 8 bases at V and 1 base at J, with 17 bases in the middle. This CDR3 is 15 amino acids long. The CDR3 DNA reads TGTGCCAGCCGATTTATTACAGGGAGCCAAGAGACCCAGTACTTC. Translation gives CASRFITGSQETQYF.

The chain is built from TRBV11-2 and TRBJ2-1; D is perhaps TRBD1 (5 bases). Germline V lookup: CDR1 SGHAT, CDR2 FQNNGV. The CDR3 spans 13 residues. V was pared by 4 bases and J by 5 bases, with 9 bases between. CDR3: CASSWMTDNEQFF. The CDR3 DNA sequence: TGTGCCAGCAGCTGGATGACAGACAATGAGCAGTTCTTC.

This chain connects TRBV5-4 to TRBJ1-2; 7 nucleotides match TRBD1. V dropped 4 bases and J dropped 6; count of bases not matched to a gene: 6. This CDR3 region has 13 residues. The germline V gene has CDR1 SGHNT and CDR2 YYREEE (reference sequence). The CDR3 spells CASSPTGVDGYTF. The DNA of the CDR3 is TGTGCCAGCAGCCCTACAGGGGTAGATGGCTACACCTTC.

The V and J genes are TRBV15 and TRBJ2-3; D is perhaps TRBD1 (6 bases). The CDR3 has 16 amino acids. V was pared by 1 base and J by 4 bases, with 15 bases between. The germline V gene encodes CDR1 LNHNV and CDR2 YYDKDF (reference sequence). Here the CDR3 DNA reads TGTGCCACCAGCAGAGTCCAGGGGAGCGGTGCAGATACGCAGTATTTT. This encodes CATSRVQGSGADTQYF.

The chain couples TRBV15 to TRBJ1-5, with D possibly being TRBD1 (5 bases). The V end lost 2 bases, the J end lost 3 bases, and 11 bases lay between the germline ends. CDR1 is LNHNV, CDR2 YYDKDF, per germline (reference sequence). The CDR3 totals 15 residues. CDR3 residues: CATSRRDSYNQPQHF. The CDR3 nucleotides read TGTGCCACCAGCAGAAGAGACAGCTACAATCAGCCCCAGCATTTT.

This rearrangement joins TRBV12-5 to TRBJ2-7, with 7 bases fitting TRBD2. The germline gives CDR1 LGHNT, CDR2 FRNRAP. Trimming took 0 bases from V and 7 from J; bases not matched to a gene: 0. This CDR3 spans 12 amino acids. CDR3 region: CASGLVLAEQYF. The CDR3 region has the DNA TGTGCTAGTGGTTTGGTACTAGCGGAGCAGTACTTC.

This chain uses TRBV2 with TRBJ2-3; D gene uncertain. The germline CDR1 and CDR2 sequences are SNHLY and FYNNEI. The CDR3 sequence is 16 residues long. V was pared by 8 bases and J by 0 bases, with 18 bases between. The CDR3 protein is CASFSLMSTSTDTQYF. The CDR3 nucleotides are TGTGCCAGCTTTTCCCTTATGTCCACTAGCACAGATACGCAGTATTTT.

This clone showed up just once. The chain carries TRBV7-2 and TRBJ2-1; a possible D gene is TRBD2 (7 bases). This CDR3 has 14 amino acids. Germline values: CDR1 SGHTA, CDR2 FQGNSA. Between the trimmed V and J ends, which lost 3 bases and 8 bases, there was a span of 14 bases. The CDR3 DNA reads as TGTGCCAGCAGCTTTTTCGGGGGGCGGTATGAGCAGTTCTTC. Its protein is CASSFFGGRYEQFF.

V gene TRBV27 combines with J gene TRBJ2-1; TRBD2 agrees at 11 bases. Germline V gene data show CDR1 as MNHEY and CDR2 as SMNVEV (reference sequence). V shed 5 bases, J shed 6 bases, and the junction held 12 bases outside the gene matches. This CDR3 comprises 17 residues. As DNA, the CDR3 is TGTGCCAGCAGTATCGGACTAGCGGGCGTTGTGGGCAATGAGCAGTTCTTC. Amino acid sequence: CASSIGLAGVVGNEQFF.

The V gene is TRBV1, the J gene TRBJ1-5; the table's D call, TRBD1, was not checked against the DNA. TRBV1 is classified as a pseudogene. This CDR3 has 16 amino acids. Here the CDR3 reads CTSSPPGSLVNQPQHF. Written as DNA, the CDR3 is TGCACCAGCAGCCCGCCAGGGTCCTTAGTCAATCAGCCCCAGCATTTT.

The chain carries TRBV18 and TRBJ1-5; D is uncertain. Germline CDR1 is KGHSH and CDR2 is LQKENI. This CDR3 is 15 amino acids long. Trimming stripped 2 bases from V and 7 bases from J, with 15 bases between. CDR3 protein: CASSPSEGRGQPQHF. CDR3 bases: TGTGCCAGCTCACCAAGTGAGGGAAGAGGACAGCCCCAGCATTTT.

This clone is a singleton in its sample. The chain combines TRBV9 with TRBJ2-1, with D unresolved. CDR1 and CDR2 from the germline V gene are SGDLS and YYNGEE. V gave up 7 bases and J gave up 7 bases, with 6 bases separating them. The CDR3 sequence is 10 residues long. The CDR3 DNA is TGTGCCAGCTCCGGGAATGAGCAGTTCTTC. Translation: CASSGNEQFF.

The V and J genes are TRBV29-1 and TRBJ2-3, with TRBD1 matching 8 bases. The V gene's germline CDR1 is SQVTM and CDR2 ANQGSEA. The V and J ends lost 8 bases and 3 bases, in that order; junction bases with no gene match: 10. This CDR3 is 14 amino acids long. CDR3 in amino acids: CSLRGQGLTDTQYF. DNA for the CDR3: TGCAGCCTCCGTGGACAGGGATTAACAGATACGCAGTATTTT.